This T cell receptor beta chain stems from a study of metastatic and nonmetastatic thyroid tumors. About the study: The authors compared repertoires across blood and tumor or nodule tissue from malignant and benign thyroid patients.

Per the original methods: Built for papillary thyroid cancer, a distant-metastasis classifier drew on CDR3 differences across clinicopathological groups. Via MiXCR, TCRdb re-called the PCR reads. The V and J calls shown here were made by TCRdb, not taken from the authors' results. In the table there are 30,000 to 45,000 clones, 25% to 30% of which are singletons. This clone appeared a few times. The antigen remains undetermined. Trimming took 2 bases from V and 2 from J, leaving 13 bases between them. From germline, CDR1 is MNHNS and CDR2 SASEGT. This CDR3 spans 16 amino acids. Overall study findings and caveats: Patients with malignant thyroid tumors reportedly had significantly higher TCR beta diversity than those with benign nodules, in blood and tumor.

Every patient underwent thyroid surgery untreated. Sequenced: blood. The origin of this receptor is a male donor with papillary thyroid cancer or a benign thyroid nodule (not recorded which). Some clones in this sample may be carry-over from other donors' samples. The J gene is TRBJ2-1, the V gene TRBV6-1; D is perhaps TRBD2 (7 bases). CDR3 in amino acids: CASSERGGGTYNEQFF. CDR3 coding DNA: TGTGCCAGCAGTGAACGGGGCGGGGGCACCTACAATGAGCAGTTCTTC.